The 5 T cell receptor beta chains presented below share a single source sample, sequenced in a study of monozygotic twins with inflammatory bowel disease. TCRdb re-called the 5' RACE reads; every CDR3 protein appears as one record, without DNA. The sample shows 330,000 or so distinct CDR3 sequences, and roughly 2% sits with its ten largest clones. The sequenced sample consisted of blood. The receptors were sampled from a human donor with ulcerative colitis or Crohn's disease, or a healthy co-twin of an affected twin (not recorded which).

V usage is TRBV6-5 and J usage is TRBJ2-7. The germline CDR1 and CDR2 sequences are MNHEY and SVGAGI. The CDR3 covers 15 residues. The CDR3 is CASSYSAGGTYEQYF.

V is TRBV10-1 and J is TRBJ2-3; TCRdb's D call, TRBD2, is unchecked because there is no DNA. Germline values: CDR1 WNHNN, CDR2 SYGVQD (reference sequence). The CDR3 sequence is 17 residues long. CDR3 loop: CASSERRLAGVSDTQYF.

The V and J genes are TRBV4-1 and TRBJ2-3; TCRdb gives TRBD1 as the D gene, but with no DNA this cannot be confirmed. There are 13 residues in the CDR3. Germline V gene lookup returns CDR1 MGHRA and CDR2 YSYEKL. CDR3 protein: CASSQSGKDTQYF.

V usage is TRBV7-9 and J usage is TRBJ1-1; the D call of TRBD1 rests on TCRdb alone, since no DNA is present to check it. This CDR3 has 15 amino acids. The germline V gene encodes CDR1 SEHNR and CDR2 FQNEAQ (reference sequence). The CDR3 is CASSPRTGGNTEAFF.

The chain employs TRBV2 and TRBJ2-2. The CDR3 totals 15 residues. The germline V gene has CDR1 SNHLY and CDR2 FYNNEI. This CDR3 reads CASSEASGNTGELFF. The full variable domain, its missing parts supplied by reference TRBV2 and TRBJ2-2, is EPEVTQTPSHQVTQMGQEVILRCVPISNHLYFYWYRQILGQKVEFLVSFYNNEISEKSEIFDDQFSVERPDGSNFTLKIRSTKLEDSAMYFCASSEASGNTGELFFGEGSRLTVL.